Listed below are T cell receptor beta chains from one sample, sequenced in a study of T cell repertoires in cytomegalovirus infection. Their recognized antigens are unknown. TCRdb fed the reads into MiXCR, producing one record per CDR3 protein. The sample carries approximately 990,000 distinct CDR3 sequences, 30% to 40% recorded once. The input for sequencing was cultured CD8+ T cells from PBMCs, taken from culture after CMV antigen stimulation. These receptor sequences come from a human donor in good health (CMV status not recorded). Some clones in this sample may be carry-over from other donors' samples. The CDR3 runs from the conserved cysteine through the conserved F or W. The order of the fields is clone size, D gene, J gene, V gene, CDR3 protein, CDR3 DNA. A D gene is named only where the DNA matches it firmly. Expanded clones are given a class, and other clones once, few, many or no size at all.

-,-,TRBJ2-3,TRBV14,CASSQEVGWGTDTQYF,TGTGCCAGCAGCCAAGAGGTCGGCTGGGGCACAGATACGCAGTATTTT
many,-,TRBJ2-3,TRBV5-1,CASTIGGLTDTQYF,TGCGCCAGCACCATCGGGGGACTCACAGATACGCAGTATTTT
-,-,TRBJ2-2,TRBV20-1,CSAGGGDFGDTGELFF,TGCAGTGCTGGGGGAGGCGATTTCGGCGACACCGGGGAGCTGTTTTTT
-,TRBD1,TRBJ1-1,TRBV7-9,CVSSLGQGRGEAFF,TGTGTCAGCAGCTTAGGACAGGGAAGGGGTGAAGCTTTCTTT
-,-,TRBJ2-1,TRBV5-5,CASSLFREPYNEQFF,TGTGCCAGCAGCTTGTTCAGGGAGCCCTACAATGAGCAGTTCTTC
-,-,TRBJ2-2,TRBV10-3,CAITPVLANTGELFF,TGTGCCATCACCCCCGTTCTTGCGAACACCGGGGAGCTGTTTTTT
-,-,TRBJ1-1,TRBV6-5,CASSYFLDTEAFF,TGTGCCAGCAGTTACTTTTTGGACACTGAAGCTTTCTTT
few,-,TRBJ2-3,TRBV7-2,CASSLGTALTDTQYF,TGTGCCAGCAGCTTAGGGACAGCTCTCACAGATACGCAGTATTTT
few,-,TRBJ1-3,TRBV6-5,CASSLGHAGNTIYF,TGTGCCAGCAGTCTAGGACATGCTGGAAACACCATATATTTT
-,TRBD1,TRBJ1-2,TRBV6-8,CASSPYGTGTGYTF,TGTGCCAGCAGCCCATACGGGACAGGGACTGGCTACACCTTC
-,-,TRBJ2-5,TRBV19,CASSQQKHQETQYF,TGTGCCAGTAGTCAACAGAAGCACCAAGAGACCCAGTACTTC
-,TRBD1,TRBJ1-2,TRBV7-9,CASSLAFTRDRVKGYTF,TGTGCCAGCAGCTTAGCGTTTACCCGGGACAGGGTGAAGGGCTACACCTTC
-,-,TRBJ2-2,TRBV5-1,CASSALEGLGSNTGELFF,TGCGCCAGCAGCGCTTTGGAAGGTCTGGGGTCGAACACCGGGGAGCTGTTTTTT
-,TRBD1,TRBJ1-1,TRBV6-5,CASREGGTGGFMNTEAFF,TGTGCCAGCAGGGAAGGGGGGACAGGGGGTTTCATGAACACTGAAGCTTTCTTT
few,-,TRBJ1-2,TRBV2,CASRTPDGPNYGYTF,TGTGCCAGCAGGACTCCCGACGGACCTAACTATGGCTACACCTTC
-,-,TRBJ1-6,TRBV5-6,CASSLETPNSPLHF,TGTGCCAGCAGCTTGGAGACACCTAATTCACCCCTCCACTTT
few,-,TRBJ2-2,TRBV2,CASSGQVPGELFF,TGTGCCAGCAGTGGACAGGTCCCCGGGGAGCTGTTTTTT
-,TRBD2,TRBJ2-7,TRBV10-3,CAIRGASGGRYYEQYF,TGTGCCATCAGAGGGGCTAGCGGGGGAAGGTACTACGAGCAGTACTTC
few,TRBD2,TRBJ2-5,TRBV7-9,CASSQWTSGGQETQYF,TGTGCCAGCAGCCAATGGACTAGCGGGGGGCAAGAGACCCAGTACTTC
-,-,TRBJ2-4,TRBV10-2,CASSPLGTLNIQYF,TGCGCCAGCAGTCCCTTAGGGACTCTAAACATTCAGTACTTC
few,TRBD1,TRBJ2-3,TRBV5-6,CASSPGQATYYPFTDTQYF,TGTGCCAGCAGCCCGGGACAGGCGACATATTACCCTTTCACAGATACGCAGTATTTT
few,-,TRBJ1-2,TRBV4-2,CASNGGNYGYTF,TGTGCCAGCAACGGGGGGAACTATGGCTACACCTTC
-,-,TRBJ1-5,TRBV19,CASLQRAWSNQPQHF,TGTGCCAGTTTACAGAGGGCCTGGAGCAATCAGCCCCAGCATTTT
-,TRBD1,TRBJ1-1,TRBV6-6,CASTWGQGNTEAFF,TGTGCCAGCACCTGGGGACAGGGCAACACTGAAGCTTTCTTT
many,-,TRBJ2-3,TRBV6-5,CASSRSSTDTQYF,TGTGCCAGCTCTAGGAGTAGCACAGATACGCAGTATTTT
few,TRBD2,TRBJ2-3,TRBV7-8,CASSLAASGELTDTQYF,TGTGCCAGCAGCTTAGCGGCTAGCGGGGAACTCACAGATACGCAGTATTTT
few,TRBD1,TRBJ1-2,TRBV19,CASSRDRAGGYTF,TGTGCCAGTAGTAGGGACAGGGCGGGAGGCTACACCTTC
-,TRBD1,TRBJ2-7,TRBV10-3,CATGAPGQGYHEQYF,TGTGCCACAGGGGCTCCGGGACAGGGCTACCACGAGCAGTACTTC
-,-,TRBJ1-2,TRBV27,CASTLPDRVNYGYTF,TGTGCCAGCACTCTACCGGACCGGGTGAACTATGGCTACACCTTC
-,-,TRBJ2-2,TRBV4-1,CASSQAWSRAYLGTGELFF,TGCGCCAGCAGCCAAGCATGGAGCAGGGCCTATCTCGGTACCGGGGAGCTGTTTTTT
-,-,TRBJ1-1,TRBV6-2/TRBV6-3,CASSYPLREAFF,TGTGCCAGCAGTTACCCCCTCCGGGAGGCTTTCTTT
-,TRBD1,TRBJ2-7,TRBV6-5,CASSPDRVWYEQYF,TGTGCCAGCAGTCCTGACAGGGTATGGTACGAGCAGTACTTC
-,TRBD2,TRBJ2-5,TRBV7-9,CASSLGSGGPYQETQYF,TGTGCCAGCAGCTTAGGGTCGGGGGGTCCCTACCAAGAGACCCAGTACTTC
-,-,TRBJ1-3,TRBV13,CASSVGRDSGNTIYF,TGTGCCAGCAGCGTCGGAAGAGACTCTGGAAACACCATATATTTT
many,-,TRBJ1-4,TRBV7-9,CASSSTFTGEKLFF,TGTGCCAGCAGCTCCACATTCACGGGGGAAAAACTGTTTTTT
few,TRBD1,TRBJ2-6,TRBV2,CASMGQGANVLTF,TGTGCCAGCATGGGACAGGGGGCCAACGTCCTGACTTTC
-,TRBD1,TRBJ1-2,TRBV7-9,CASSFKGQDTKYGYTF,TGTGCCAGCAGCTTCAAGGGACAGGACACTAAATATGGCTACACCTTC
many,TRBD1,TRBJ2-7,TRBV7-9,CASSNLTGVIYEQYF,TGTGCCAGCAGTAACCTGACAGGGGTAATCTACGAGCAGTACTTC
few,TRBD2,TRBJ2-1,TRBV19,CASSISGTSPNEQFF,TGTGCCAGTAGTATTTCCGGGACTAGCCCAAATGAGCAGTTCTTC
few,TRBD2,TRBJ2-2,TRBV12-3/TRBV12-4,CASSFLAGADGELFF,TGTGCCAGCAGTTTCTTAGCGGGGGCGGACGGGGAGCTGTTTTTT
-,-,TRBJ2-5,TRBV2,CASSESSVQETQYF,TGTGCCAGCAGTGAAAGTAGCGTACAAGAGACCCAGTACTTC
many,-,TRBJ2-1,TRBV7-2,CASSPPDSYNEQFF,TGTGCCAGCAGCCCCCCGGACTCCTACAATGAGCAGTTCTTC
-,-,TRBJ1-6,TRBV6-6,CASSVGKGSPLHF,TGTGCCAGCAGTGTCGGTAAGGGATCACCCCTCCACTTT
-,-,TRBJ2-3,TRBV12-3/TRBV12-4,CVSSLMGLMTDTQYF,TGTGTCAGCAGTTTAATGGGGCTAATGACAGATACGCAGTATTTT
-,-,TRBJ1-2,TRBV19,CASTTFAGYTF,TGTGCCAGTACGACATTCGCTGGCTACACCTTC
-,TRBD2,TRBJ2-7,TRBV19,CASGLGGAVNEQYF,TGTGCCAGCGGCCTCGGGGGGGCTGTGAACGAGCAGTACTTC